This record covers a single TCR beta chain. This sample stems from a study of blood T cell repertoires in COVID-19. Profiled with immunoSEQ multiplex PCR; TCRdb holds only in-frame clones, not every one. The sample comprises 250,000 or so clones, around nine tenths of which are singletons, and approximately 5.3% rests with the top ten. Sequencing was done on a sample of peripheral blood. The receptor was isolated from a woman aged 60-75 years with COVID-19, enrolled during active disease.

In DNA, the CDR3 is TGTGCCAGCAGCCAGGACTACCCGAGCTCTGGGGCCAACGTCCTGACTTTC. Translating it yields CASSQDYPSSGANVLTF. The chain couples TRBV3-1 (or the pseudogene TRBV3-2) to TRBJ2-6, with D perhaps matching TRBD2 (6 bases). Germline CDR1 is LGHDT and CDR2 is YNNKEL (reference sequence). The CDR3 length is 17 residues. V was trimmed by 3 bases and J by 0 bases, leaving 12 bases between them.